Listed below are T cell receptor beta chains from one sample, sequenced in a study of PD-1 blockade in classical Hodgkin lymphoma. Sequencing was performed with immunoSEQ multiplex PCR; in TCRdb, only in-frame clones are kept and a portion is missing. Of some 13,000 clones in the sample, roughly 84% are singletons; the top ten hold 20% to 30%. The material was peripheral blood mononuclear cells (PBMCs), obtained at baseline. The receptors stem from a human donor with classical Hodgkin lymphoma. The CDR3 runs from the conserved cysteine through the conserved F or W. The D gene is left open where the match is weak. Size values are once, few and many counts, or a class for expanded clones, and some rows have none.

V	J	D	size	DNA	CDR3
TRBV5-1	TRBJ2-5	TRBD2	.	TGCGCCAGCAGCTTGGTGCCTAGCGGGGGGGGAGAGACCCAGTACTTC	CASSLVPSGGGETQYF
TRBV4-1	TRBJ1-1	.	.	TGCGCCAGCAGACAAGGGCGCGGGACCCCGGGGACTGAAGCTTTCTTT	CASRQGRGTPGTEAFF
TRBV15	TRBJ1-2	.	few	TGTGCCACCAGCAGAGCTGGACTCTACTATGGCTACACCTTC	CATSRAGLYYGYTF
TRBV2	TRBJ2-3	.	.	TGTGCCAGCAGTGAAACCGCCCGGGGAGTGGCAGATACGCAGTATTTT	CASSETARGVADTQYF
TRBV14	TRBJ2-1	.	.	TGTGCCAGCAGCTTGAACCCGGCAGACTCCTACAATGAGCAGTTCTTC	CASSLNPADSYNEQFF
TRBV7-2	TRBJ2-5	TRBD2	.	TGTGCCAGCAGCTTCACGGGACTAGCGGGGGCCCGGCAGACCCAGTACTTC	CASSFTGLAGARQTQYF
TRBV5-1	TRBJ2-5	.	once	TGCGCCAGCACTCCTCAAGGCCGGGAGACCCAGTACTTC	CASTPQGRETQYF
TRBV7-9	TRBJ1-2	.	.	TGTGCCAGCAGCTCAGCAGAATATGGCTACACCTTC	CASSSAEYGYTF
TRBV19	TRBJ2-1	TRBD2	.	TGTGCCAGTAGTCTTAGCGGGAGGGTCTACAATGAGCAGTTCTTC	CASSLSGRVYNEQFF
TRBV10-3	TRBJ1-2	TRBD1	.	TGTGCCATCAGGCGGACAGGGGGTGGCTACACCTTC	CAIRRTGGGYTF
TRBV28	TRBJ2-7	TRBD1	.	TGTGCCAGTAGGGGGCCCTACGAGCAGTACTTC	CASRGPYEQYF
TRBV27	TRBJ2-3	.	.	TGTGCCAGCAGTTTTACCCCTGCCGGGGATACGCAGTATTTT	CASSFTPAGDTQYF
TRBV7-9	TRBJ2-3	TRBD1	.	TGTGCCAGCAGCTTTAACAGGGGGAGCACAGATACGCAGTATTTT	CASSFNRGSTDTQYF
TRBV5-1	TRBJ2-1	.	.	TGCGCCAGCAGCTTGATGGGGGCGGGCGGATTATCTAGAGAGCAGTTCTTC	CASSLMGAGGLSREQFF
TRBV11-2	TRBJ2-3	.	once	TGTGCCAGCAGCTTAGCAGATACGCAGTATTTT	CASSLADTQYF
TRBV19	TRBJ1-5	.	.	TGTGCCAGTAGTATAAACCGCTATAGCAATCAGCCCCAGCATTTT	CASSINRYSNQPQHF
TRBV5-1	TRBJ1-5	.	.	TGCGCCAGCAGCTTGGGCACCAATCAGCCCCAGCATTTT	CASSLGTNQPQHF
TRBV28	TRBJ1-4	.	once	TGTGCCAGCAGTGTCGGGGGCGATGAAAAACTGTTTTTT	CASSVGGDEKLFF
TRBV9	TRBJ1-3	.	.	TGTGCCAGCAGCCCCAATTTCTCTGGAAACACCATATATTTT	CASSPNFSGNTIYF
TRBV7-2	TRBJ2-5	.	.	TGTGCCAGCAGCCAGGGGCCCCAAGAGACCCAGTACTTC	CASSQGPQETQYF
TRBV15	TRBJ2-1	TRBD2	.	TGTGCCACCAGCAGAGAAGTGGCTAGCGGGAGTCCGAATGAGCAGTTCTTC	CATSREVASGSPNEQFF
TRBV2	TRBJ1-1	.	.	TGTGCCTGTCAGGGCGGGTTTGAAGCTTTCTTT	CACQGGFEAFF
TRBV2	TRBJ2-1	TRBD2	once	TGTGCCAGCAGTGAACCAGCGGGGGGGCCGGGTGAGCAGTTCTTC	CASSEPAGGPGEQFF
TRBV7-9	TRBJ2-2	.	.	TGTGCCAGCAGCTATAGTGGCGACTACATCGTCTTGGGGCTGTTTTTT	CASSYSGDYIVLGLFF
TRBV2	TRBJ1-3	.	.	TGTGCCAGCAGTGTTGTAGGGGTCGGAAACACCATATATTTT	CASSVVGVGNTIYF
TRBV5-1	TRBJ1-1	.	once	TGCGCCAGCAGCTTGGGTTCGGCGAACACTGAAGCTTTCTTT	CASSLGSANTEAFF
TRBV11-2	TRBJ2-1	TRBD2	.	TGTGCCAGCAGCTTAGAGTGGTTAGCGGGGAATGAGCAGTTCTTC	CASSLEWLAGNEQFF
TRBV7-2	TRBJ1-2	.	once	TGTGCCAGCAGCTTAGAGGTAGCTAACTATGGCTACACCTTC	CASSLEVANYGYTF
TRBV2	TRBJ1-1	TRBD1	medium-sized	TGTGCCAGCAGTCTGGATGCAGGGGGCACTGAAGCTTTCTTT	CASSLDAGGTEAFF
TRBV7-2	TRBJ1-4	TRBD1	.	TGTGCCAGCAGCTTGGAGGGGGCGGGCTTTCGTAAAAAACTGTTTTTT	CASSLEGAGFRKKLFF
TRBV27	TRBJ1-1	.	.	TGTGCCAGCAGTTTGTACGGGGGGCGCACTGAAGCTTTCTTT	CASSLYGGRTEAFF
TRBV6-6	TRBJ1-5	.	few	TGTGCCAGCAGAAGGGTTGGCAATCAGCCCCAGCATTTT	CASRRVGNQPQHF
TRBV4-3	TRBJ2-5	.	.	TGCGCCAGCAGCCAAGGCGGGTGGGGAGAGACCCAGTACTTC	CASSQGGWGETQYF
TRBV11-3	TRBJ1-4	TRBD1	.	TGTGCCAGCAGCTTAGGGACAGGCCGTAATGAAAAACTGTTTTTT	CASSLGTGRNEKLFF
TRBV5-1	TRBJ1-1	.	.	TGCGCCAGCAGCTTGGGTAGGGCCATGGGGAACACTGAAGCTTTCTTT	CASSLGRAMGNTEAFF
TRBV27	TRBJ1-6	.	once	TGTGCCAGCAGTCCGGGTGGGGCCCGTGGTTCACCCCTCCACTTT	CASSPGGARGSPLHF
TRBV4-3	TRBJ2-7	.	.	TGCGCCAGCAGCCAAGAGCGTGGCGAGCAGTACTTC	CASSQERGEQYF
TRBV18	TRBJ1-2	.	.	TGTGCCAGCTCCTCGTCACAGGAAGTATATGGCTACACCTTC	CASSSSQEVYGYTF
TRBV7-7	TRBJ1-4	TRBD1	.	TGTGCCAGCAGCTTCGGGACAGGGTCTAATGAAAAACTGTTTTTT	CASSFGTGSNEKLFF
TRBV15	TRBJ1-5	.	few	TGTGCCACCAGCACCCCCTCGGGGAAGCCCCAGCATTTT	CATSTPSGKPQHF
TRBV5-2	TRBJ2-6	.	.	TGCGCCAGCAAGTCCGATCGAGAGTACACAAGTCGGACCAACGTCCTGACTTTC	CASKSDREYTSRTNVLTF
TRBV9	TRBJ2-2	.	.	TGTGCCAGCGTGACAGAGAACACCGGGGAGCTGTTTTTT	CASVTENTGELFF